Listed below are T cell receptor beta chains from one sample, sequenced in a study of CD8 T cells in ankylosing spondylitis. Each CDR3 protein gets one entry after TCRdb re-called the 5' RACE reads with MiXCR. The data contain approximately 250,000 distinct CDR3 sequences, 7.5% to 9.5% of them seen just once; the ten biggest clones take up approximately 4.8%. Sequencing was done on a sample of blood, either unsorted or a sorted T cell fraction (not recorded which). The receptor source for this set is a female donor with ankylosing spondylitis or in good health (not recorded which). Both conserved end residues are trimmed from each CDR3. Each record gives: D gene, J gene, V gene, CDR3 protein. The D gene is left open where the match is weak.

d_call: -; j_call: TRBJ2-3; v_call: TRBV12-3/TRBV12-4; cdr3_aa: ASIIYGATDTQY
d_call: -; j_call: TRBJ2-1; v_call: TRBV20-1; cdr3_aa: SARDGGRIGNEQF
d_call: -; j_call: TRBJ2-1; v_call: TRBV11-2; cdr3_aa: ASSLASTRLEQF
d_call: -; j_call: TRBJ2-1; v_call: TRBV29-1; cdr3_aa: SVEEGTNRPSRYEQF
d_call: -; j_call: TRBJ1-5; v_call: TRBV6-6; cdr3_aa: ASSYSPTGPQH
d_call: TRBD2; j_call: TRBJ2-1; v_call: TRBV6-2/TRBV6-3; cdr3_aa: ASIGLAGIRQF
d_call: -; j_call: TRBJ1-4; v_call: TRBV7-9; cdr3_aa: ASSLLSEKLF
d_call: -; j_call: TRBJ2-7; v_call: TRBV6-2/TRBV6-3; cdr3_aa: ASSYWGEQY
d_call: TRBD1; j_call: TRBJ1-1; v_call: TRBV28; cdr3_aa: ASSSRGAEAF
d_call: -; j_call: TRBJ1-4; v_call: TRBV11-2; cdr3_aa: ASSFVGGSSNEKLF
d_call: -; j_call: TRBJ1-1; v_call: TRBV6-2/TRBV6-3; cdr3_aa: ASSYRANTEAF
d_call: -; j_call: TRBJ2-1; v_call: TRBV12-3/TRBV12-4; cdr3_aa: ASSFDSAAQSF
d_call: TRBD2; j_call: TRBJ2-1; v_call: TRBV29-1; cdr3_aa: SVGLAGGFEQF
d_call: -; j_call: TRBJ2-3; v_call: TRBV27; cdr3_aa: ASSSSWGRDTQY
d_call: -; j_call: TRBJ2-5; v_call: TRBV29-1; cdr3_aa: SVGGTAQETQY
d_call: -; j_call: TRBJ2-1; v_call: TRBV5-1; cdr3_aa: ASSALGGAHNNEQF
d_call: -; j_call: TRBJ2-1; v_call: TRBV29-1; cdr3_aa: SVEPLASYRNEQF
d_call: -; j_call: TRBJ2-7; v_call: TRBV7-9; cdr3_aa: ASSLSAYEQY
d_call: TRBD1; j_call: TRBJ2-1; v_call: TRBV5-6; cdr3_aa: ASRAGQGGISEQF
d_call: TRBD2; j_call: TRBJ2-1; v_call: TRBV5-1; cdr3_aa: ASSPEGSGSREQF
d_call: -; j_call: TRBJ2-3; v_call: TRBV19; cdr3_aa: AVGASSTDTQY
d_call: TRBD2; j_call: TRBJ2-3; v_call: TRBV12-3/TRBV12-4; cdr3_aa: ASKTGTSGITDTQY
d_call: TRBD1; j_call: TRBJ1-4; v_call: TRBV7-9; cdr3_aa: ASSPTGINEKLF